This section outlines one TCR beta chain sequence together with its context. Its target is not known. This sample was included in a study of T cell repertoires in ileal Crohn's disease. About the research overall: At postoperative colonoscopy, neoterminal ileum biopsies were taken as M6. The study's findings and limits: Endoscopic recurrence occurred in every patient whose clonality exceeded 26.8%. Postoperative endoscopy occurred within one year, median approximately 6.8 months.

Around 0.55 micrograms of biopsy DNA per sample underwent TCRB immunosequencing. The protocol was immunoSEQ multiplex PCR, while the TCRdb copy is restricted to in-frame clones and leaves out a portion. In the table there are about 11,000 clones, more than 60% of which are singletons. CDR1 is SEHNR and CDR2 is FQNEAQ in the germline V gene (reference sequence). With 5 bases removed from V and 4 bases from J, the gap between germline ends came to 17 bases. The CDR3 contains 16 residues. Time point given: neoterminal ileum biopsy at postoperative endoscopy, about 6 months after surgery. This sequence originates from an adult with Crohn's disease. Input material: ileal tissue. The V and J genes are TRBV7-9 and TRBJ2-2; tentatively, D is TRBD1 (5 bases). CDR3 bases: TGTGCCAGCAGCCCACCGGGCAGGGTTGGCACCGGGGAGCTGTTTTTT. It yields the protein CASSPPGRVGTGELFF.